This entry lists 14 T cell receptor beta chains sequenced from one sample in a study of T cells after yellow fever vaccination. TCRdb used MiXCR to reprocess the 5' RACE reads, holding one entry per CDR3 protein. The repertoire holds some 160,000 distinct CDR3 sequences, approximately 9.7% seen once, with 35% to 40% in the top ten. This specimen was CD8+ T cells sorted from PBMCs, taken 45 days after the yellow fever booster vaccination. The receptors were sampled from a man aged 18 to 35 who received the YFV17D yellow fever vaccine.

This clonotype has ten or more counts. The J gene is TRBJ2-5, the V gene TRBV7-2, with TRBD2 matching over 16 bases. Germline lookup yields CDR1 SGHTA and CDR2 FQGNSA. Trimming removed 3 bases from V and 4 bases from J; junction bases left unmatched: 5. The CDR3 has 17 amino acids. In DNA, the CDR3 is TGTGCCAGCAGCTTGGGACTAGCGGGGGGGCTCGTAGAGACCCAGTACTTC. Protein product: CASSLGLAGGLVETQYF.

This clonotype appeared a few times. J is TRBJ1-4 and V is TRBV6-4; D might be TRBD1 (5 bases). V lost 7 bases and J 8 bases, leaving 14 bases between the germline ends. Germline V CDR1 and CDR2: MRHNA, SNTAGT. The CDR3 has 13 amino acids. The DNA of the CDR3 is TGTGCCAGCATCGGGGCCCGACGGGAAAAACTGTTTTTT. It specifies CASIGARREKLFF.

This chain connects TRBV6-6 to TRBJ1-2; D may be TRBD1 (6 bases). The germline V gene has CDR1 MNHNY and CDR2 SVGAGI (reference sequence). The CDR3 sequence is 13 residues long. Trimming left V 5 bases short and J 8 bases short, with 15 bases between. The CDR3 DNA reads TGTGCCAGCAGTCCAGTGGGGGGGGCCGGCTACACCTTC. Its protein product is CASSPVGGAGYTF.

The gene calls are TRBV5-4 and TRBJ2-2, with TRBD2 matching 10 bases. V lost 3 bases to trimming and J lost 4 bases; unmatched junction nucleotides: 9. The CDR3 length is 17 residues. Germline CDR1 and CDR2: SGHNT and YYREEE (reference sequence). Here the CDR3 DNA reads TGTGCCAGCAGCTACGACCTAGCGGGGGACGTCACCGGGGAGCTGTTTTTT. Translating gives CASSYDLAGDVTGELFF.

This clonotype appeared many times. The V call is TRBV7-3, the J call TRBJ2-1; perhaps TRBD2 as D (5 bases). The germline gives CDR1 SGHTA, CDR2 FQGTGA. The CDR3 is 13 residues long. The V end was cut by 0 bases, the J end by 7 bases, with 7 bases between. The CDR3 DNA reads TGTGCCAGCAGCTTAACGGACTTTAATGAGCAGTTCTTC. This codes for CASSLTDFNEQFF.

A few counts support this clonotype. The chain has TRBV27 and TRBJ2-7; perhaps D is TRBD1 or TRBD2 (7 bases each). The ends were cut back, 6 bases at V and 2 bases at J, with 17 bases in the middle. This CDR3 is 15 amino acids long. Germline loops: CDR1 MNHEY, CDR2 SMNVEV (reference sequence). CDR3: CASSAGGDSTYEQYF. CDR3 nucleotides: TGTGCCAGCAGCGCAGGGGGGGACTCTACCTACGAGCAGTACTTC.

This clonotype was recorded many times. The CDR3 bases are TGTGCCATCCTGGGGGGCCCCACAGATACGCAGTATTTT. This gives the protein CAILGGPTDTQYF. The chain is built from TRBV10-3 and TRBJ2-3, with D tentatively TRBD1 or TRBD2 (6 bases each). Per the germline V gene, CDR1 is ENHRY and CDR2 is SYGVKD. Trimming left V 8 bases short and J 2 bases short, with 11 bases between. This CDR3 region has 13 residues.

This clonotype was recorded at least ten times. The genes are TRBV4-1 and TRBJ1-5; D gene uncertain. Trimming stripped 0 bases from V and 1 base from J, with 7 bases between. CDR1 is MGHRA and CDR2 is YSYEKL in the germline V gene. The CDR3 spans 15 residues. The CDR3 reads CASSQDGLSNQPQHF. CDR3 DNA: TGCGCCAGCAGCCAAGATGGTTTGAGCAATCAGCCCCAGCATTTT.

The chain combines TRBV12-3 or TRBV12-4 with TRBJ1-5; 8 bases fit TRBD1. V trimming: 5 bases; J trimming: 6 bases; junction bases outside the gene matches: 9. The CDR3 is 15 amino acids. CDR3: CASSTTGDRSQPQHF. CDR3 DNA: TGTGCCAGCAGTACGACAGGGGATCGATCTCAGCCCCAGCATTTT.

The chain uses TRBV6-1 and TRBJ2-7; D gene unclear. Per germline, CDR1 MNHNS and CDR2 SASEGT. V was clipped by 10 bases and J by 1 base, with 14 bases between them. CDR3 length equals 13 residues. The CDR3 loop is CATDATYSYEQYV. CDR3 nucleotide sequence: TGTGCCACCGACGCGACATATTCCTACGAGCAGTACGTC.

The V call is TRBV6-5, the J call TRBJ2-3; D may be TRBD1 (5 bases). Germline V lookup: CDR1 MNHEY, CDR2 SVGAGI. Trimming removed 0 bases from V and 2 bases from J, with 12 bases in between. The CDR3 spans 16 residues. CDR3 in DNA: TGTGCCAGCAGTTACTCTCCCGACAGAGTCACAGATACGCAGTATTTT. Translated: CASSYSPDRVTDTQYF.

This clonotype has just a few counts. The chain employs TRBV4-3 and TRBJ1-1; unclear D gene. V lost 4 bases, J lost 1 base, and 10 bases lay in between. Germline V lookup: CDR1 LGHNA, CDR2 YSLEER. The CDR3 length is 14 residues. The CDR3, as DNA: TGCGCCAGCAGCCGGATCGACAAGAACACTGAAGCTTTCTTT. Translating gives CASSRIDKNTEAFF.

V is TRBV7-2 and J is TRBJ1-4, with D possibly TRBD1 on 6 matching bases. V lost 5 bases to trimming and J lost 6 bases, with 13 bases between them. The germline V gene has CDR1 SGHTA and CDR2 FQGNSA. The CDR3 contains 14 residues. As DNA, the CDR3 is TGTGCCAGCAGCAGCAACAGGGTTCATGAAAAACTGTTTTTT. It specifies CASSSNRVHEKLFF. Variable domain in full (rest from reference TRBV7-2 and TRBJ1-4): GAGVSQSPSNKVTEKGKDVELRCDPISGHTALYWYRQSLGQGLEFLIYFQGNSAPDKSGLPSDRFSAERTGGSVSTLTIQRTQQEDSAVYLCASSSNRVHEKLFFGSGTQLSVL.

This chain joins TRBV6-2 or TRBV6-3 and TRBJ2-7; 9 nucleotides agree with TRBD1. Germline lookup yields CDR1 MNHEY and CDR2 SVGEGT. With V trimmed by 6 bases and J by 3 bases, 6 bases remained unmatched. The CDR3 loop spans 14 amino acids. CDR3 protein: CASRSTGGFYEQYF. The CDR3 coding sequence is TGTGCCAGCAGGTCAACAGGGGGCTTCTACGAGCAGTACTTC.